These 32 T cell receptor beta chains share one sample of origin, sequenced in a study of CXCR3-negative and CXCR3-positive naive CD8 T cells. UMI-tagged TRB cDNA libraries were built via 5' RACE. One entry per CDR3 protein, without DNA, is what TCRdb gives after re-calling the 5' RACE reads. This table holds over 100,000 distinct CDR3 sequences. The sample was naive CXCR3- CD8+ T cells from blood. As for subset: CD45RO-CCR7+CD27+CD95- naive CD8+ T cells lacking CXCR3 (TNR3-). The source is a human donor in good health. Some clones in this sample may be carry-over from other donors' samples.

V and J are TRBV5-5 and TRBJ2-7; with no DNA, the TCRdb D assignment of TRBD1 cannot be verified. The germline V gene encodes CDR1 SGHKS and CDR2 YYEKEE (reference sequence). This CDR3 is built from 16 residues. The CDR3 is CASSLDGGLLRYEQYF.

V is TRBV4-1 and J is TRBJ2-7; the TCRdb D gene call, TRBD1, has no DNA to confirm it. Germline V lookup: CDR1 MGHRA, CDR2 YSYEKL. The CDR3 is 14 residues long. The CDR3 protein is CASSPTGTGSEQYF.

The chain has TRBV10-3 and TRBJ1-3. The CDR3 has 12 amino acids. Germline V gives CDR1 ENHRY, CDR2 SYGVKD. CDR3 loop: CAISESVNTIYF.

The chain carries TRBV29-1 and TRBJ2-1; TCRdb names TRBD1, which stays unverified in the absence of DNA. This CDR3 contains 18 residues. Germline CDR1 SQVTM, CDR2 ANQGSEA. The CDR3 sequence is CSVVGGTEAPDPYNEQFF.

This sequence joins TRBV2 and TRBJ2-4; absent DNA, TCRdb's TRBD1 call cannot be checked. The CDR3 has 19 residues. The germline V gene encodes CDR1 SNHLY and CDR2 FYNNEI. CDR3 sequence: CASSGIQGALSSAKNIQYF.

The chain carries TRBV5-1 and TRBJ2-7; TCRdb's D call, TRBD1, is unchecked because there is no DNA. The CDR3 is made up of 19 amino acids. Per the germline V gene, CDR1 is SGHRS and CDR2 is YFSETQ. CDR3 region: CASSLKMGGGGPELYEQYF. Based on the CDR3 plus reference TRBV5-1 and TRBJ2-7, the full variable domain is KAGVTQTPRYLIKTRGQQVTLSCSPISGHRSVSWYQQTPGQGLQFLFEYFSETQRNKGNFPGRFSGRQFSNSRSEMNVSTLELGDSALYLCASSLKMGGGGPELYEQYFGPGTRLTVT.

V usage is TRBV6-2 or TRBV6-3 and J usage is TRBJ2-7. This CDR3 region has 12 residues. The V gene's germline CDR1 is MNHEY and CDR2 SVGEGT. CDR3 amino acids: CASSLPLYEQYF.

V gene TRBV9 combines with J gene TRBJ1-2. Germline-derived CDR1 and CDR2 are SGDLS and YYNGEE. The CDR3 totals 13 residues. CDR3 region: CASSVDIGYGYTF.

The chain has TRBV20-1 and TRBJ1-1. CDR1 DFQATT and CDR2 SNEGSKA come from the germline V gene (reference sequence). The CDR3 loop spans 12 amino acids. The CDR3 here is CSARTGNTEAFF.

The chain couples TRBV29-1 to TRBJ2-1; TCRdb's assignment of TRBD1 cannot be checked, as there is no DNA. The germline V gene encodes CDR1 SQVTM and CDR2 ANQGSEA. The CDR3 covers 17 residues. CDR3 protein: CSARTLVAGANYNEQFF.

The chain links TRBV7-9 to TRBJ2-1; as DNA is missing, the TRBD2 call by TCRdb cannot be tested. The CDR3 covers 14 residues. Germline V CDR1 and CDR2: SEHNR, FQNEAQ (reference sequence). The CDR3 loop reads CASSSGGANNEQFF.

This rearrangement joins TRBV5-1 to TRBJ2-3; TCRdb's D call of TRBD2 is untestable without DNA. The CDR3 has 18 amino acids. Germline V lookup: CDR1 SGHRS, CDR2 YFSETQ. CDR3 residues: CASRLGTSVVVGTDTQYF.

CDR3 in amino acids: CASSEGAGGYEQYF. The gene calls are TRBV10-2 and TRBJ2-7; TCRdb's assignment of TRBD1 cannot be checked, as there is no DNA. The germline V gene encodes CDR1 WSHSY and CDR2 SAAADI. The CDR3 covers 14 residues.

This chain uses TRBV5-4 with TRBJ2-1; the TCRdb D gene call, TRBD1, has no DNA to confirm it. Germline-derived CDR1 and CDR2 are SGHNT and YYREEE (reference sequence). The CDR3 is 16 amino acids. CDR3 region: CASSLGQGATYNEQFF.

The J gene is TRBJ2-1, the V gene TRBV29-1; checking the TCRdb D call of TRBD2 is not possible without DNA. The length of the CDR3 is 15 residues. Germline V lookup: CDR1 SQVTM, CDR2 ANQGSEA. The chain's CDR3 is CSVLARTSGINEQFF.

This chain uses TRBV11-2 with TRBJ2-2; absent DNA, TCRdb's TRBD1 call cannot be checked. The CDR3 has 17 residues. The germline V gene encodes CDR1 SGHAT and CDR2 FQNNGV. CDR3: CASSDPSDSLNTGELFF. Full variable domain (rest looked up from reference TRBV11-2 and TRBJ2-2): EAGVAQSPRYKIIEKRQSVAFWCNPISGHATLYWYQQILGQGPKLLIQFQNNGVVDDSQLPKDRFSAERLKGVDSTLKIQPAKLEDSAVYLCASSDPSDSLNTGELFFGEGSRLTVL.

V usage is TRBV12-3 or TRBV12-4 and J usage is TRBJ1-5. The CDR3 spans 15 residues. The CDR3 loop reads CASSLQTLEGQPQHF.

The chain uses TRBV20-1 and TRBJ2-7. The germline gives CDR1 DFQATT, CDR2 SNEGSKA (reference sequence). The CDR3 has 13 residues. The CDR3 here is CSARVRDSYEQYF.

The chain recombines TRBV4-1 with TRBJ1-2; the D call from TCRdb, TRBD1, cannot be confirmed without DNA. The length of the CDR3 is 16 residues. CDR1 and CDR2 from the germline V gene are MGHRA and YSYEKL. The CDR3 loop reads CAGIQDPDSPNYGYTF.

CDR3 amino acids: CASSPPGHRTGELFF. The genes are TRBV9 and TRBJ2-2; TCRdb reports TRBD1, a call that lacks DNA to check it against. Germline-derived CDR1 and CDR2 are SGDLS and YYNGEE. The CDR3 loop spans 15 amino acids.

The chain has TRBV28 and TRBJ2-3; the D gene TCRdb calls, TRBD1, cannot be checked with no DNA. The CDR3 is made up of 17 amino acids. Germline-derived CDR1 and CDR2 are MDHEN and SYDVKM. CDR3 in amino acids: CASSFLWAGVSTDTQYF.

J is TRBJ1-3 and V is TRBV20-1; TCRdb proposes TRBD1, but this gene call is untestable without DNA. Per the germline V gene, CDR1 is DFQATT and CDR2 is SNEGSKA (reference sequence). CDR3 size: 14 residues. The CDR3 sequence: CSARGTGTGNTIYF.

This CDR3 is CASSVDGGSEQYF. The V gene is TRBV9, the J gene TRBJ2-7; TCRdb's assignment of TRBD2 cannot be checked, as there is no DNA. Germline V gene data show CDR1 as SGDLS and CDR2 as YYNGEE. The CDR3 has 13 residues.

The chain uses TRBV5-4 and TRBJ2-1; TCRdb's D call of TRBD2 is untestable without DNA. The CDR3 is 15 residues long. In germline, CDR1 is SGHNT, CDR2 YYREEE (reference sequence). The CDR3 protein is CASSLGAGGSDEQFF.

The CDR3 spells CSARGAGENEQFF. The chain has TRBV20-1 and TRBJ2-1; TCRdb returns TRBD1, unconfirmable since there is no DNA. This CDR3 has 13 amino acids. Per the germline V gene, CDR1 is DFQATT and CDR2 is SNEGSKA (reference sequence).

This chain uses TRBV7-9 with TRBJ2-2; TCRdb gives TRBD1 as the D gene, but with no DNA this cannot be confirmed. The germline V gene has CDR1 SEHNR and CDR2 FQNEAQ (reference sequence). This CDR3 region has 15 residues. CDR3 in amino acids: CASNTGGGIFGELFF.

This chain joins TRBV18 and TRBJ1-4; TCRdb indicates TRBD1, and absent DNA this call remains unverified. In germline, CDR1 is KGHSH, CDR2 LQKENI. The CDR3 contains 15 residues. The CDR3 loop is CASSPSQGRNEKLFF.

The CDR3 here is CASSALAATDTQYF. The rearrangement links TRBV12-3 or TRBV12-4 to TRBJ2-3; TCRdb's D call, TRBD2, is unchecked because there is no DNA. The CDR3 has 14 residues.

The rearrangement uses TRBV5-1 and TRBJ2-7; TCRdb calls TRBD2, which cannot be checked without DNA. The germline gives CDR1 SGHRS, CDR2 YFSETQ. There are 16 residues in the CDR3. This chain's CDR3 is CASSLEGGLAAYEQYF.

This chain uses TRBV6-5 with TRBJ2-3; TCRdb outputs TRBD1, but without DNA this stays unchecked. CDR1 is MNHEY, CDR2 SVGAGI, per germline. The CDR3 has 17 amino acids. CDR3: CASSYSNRGPSTDTQYF.

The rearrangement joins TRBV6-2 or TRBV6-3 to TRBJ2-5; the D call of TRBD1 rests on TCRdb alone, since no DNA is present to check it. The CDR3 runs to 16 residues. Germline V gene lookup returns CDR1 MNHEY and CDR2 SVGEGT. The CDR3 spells CASNHPGTGDQETQYF.

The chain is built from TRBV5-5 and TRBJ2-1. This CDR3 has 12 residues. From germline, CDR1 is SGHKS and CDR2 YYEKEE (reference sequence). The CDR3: CASSLEVNEQFF. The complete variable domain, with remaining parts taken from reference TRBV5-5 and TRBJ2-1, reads DAGVTQSPTHLIKTRGQQVTLRCSPISGHKSVSWYQQVLGQGPQFIFQYYEKEERGRGNFPDRFSARQFPNYSSELNVNALLLGDSALYLCASSLEVNEQFFGPGTRLTVL.